Here is one T cell receptor (beta chain) with its context. Its specificity is not known. Libraries were prepared by immunoSEQ multiplex PCR; TCRdb keeps only in-frame clonotypes and omits some of them. This sample carries tens of thousands of clones, about 75% of them seen once, and the ten largest clones take about 16%. Trimming removed 0 bases at V and 5 bases at J, with 10 bases between. Germline V gives CDR1 MNHNY, CDR2 SVGAGI (reference sequence). This CDR3 is 14 amino acids long. The data derive from a study of CD4 T cells in relation to SARS-CoV-2 and coronaviruses. Study results and limitations: Crossreactivity was assessed only for spike protein, not other viral proteins.

Before the COVID-19 pandemic, during about 2010-2018, CD4+ T cells were taken from unexposed donors. CD4+ T cells were isolated from the cells after roughly 11 days of culture. Testing used SARS-CoV-2 S/N and four cold-coronavirus spikes on unexposed-donor CD4+ T cells, cells permitting. Cultures held some 1.8 million PBMCs per well with 8.5 to 10 IU/ml IL-2. The receptor comes from a human donor in good health. Sequenced: CD4+ T cells from PBMCs, cultured in vitro. The chain uses TRBV6-6 and TRBJ1-2; D uncertain. In DNA form, the CDR3 reads TGTGCCAGCAGTTACTCGATTGGGAGTTATGGCTACACCTTC. It translates to CASSYSIGSYGYTF.